The following is a TCR beta chain sequence with its context. The antigen is not known. The record originates from a study of T cells after yellow fever vaccination. It was through 5'RACE template switching that TCR cDNA was made, with a universal primer site and UMIs added. TCRdb re-analysed the 5' RACE reads in MiXCR, keeping a single row per CDR3 protein. This table has about 550,000 distinct CDR3 sequences, 19% appearing once. Study-wide results and caveats: The booster saw the reappearance of most primary-vaccination clones (around 96% CD4, 88% CD8). Only a minor proportion of clonotypes was detected across both CD4 and CD8 compartments.

Sequencing was performed on PBMCs, taken 15 days after the yellow fever booster vaccination. The clonotype originates from a young man who received the YFV17D yellow fever vaccine.

In DNA form, the CDR3 reads TGCAGCGTCGGGAGGGCTAGCGGAGGCTCCTACGAGCAGTACTTC. This gives the protein CSVGRASGGSYEQYF. This sequence joins TRBV29-1 and TRBJ2-7; 8 nucleotides agree with TRBD2. Germline CDR1 reads SQVTM; CDR2 reads ANQGSEA. V lost 6 bases and J lost 0; bases outside the gene matches: 10. The CDR3 runs 15 residues.